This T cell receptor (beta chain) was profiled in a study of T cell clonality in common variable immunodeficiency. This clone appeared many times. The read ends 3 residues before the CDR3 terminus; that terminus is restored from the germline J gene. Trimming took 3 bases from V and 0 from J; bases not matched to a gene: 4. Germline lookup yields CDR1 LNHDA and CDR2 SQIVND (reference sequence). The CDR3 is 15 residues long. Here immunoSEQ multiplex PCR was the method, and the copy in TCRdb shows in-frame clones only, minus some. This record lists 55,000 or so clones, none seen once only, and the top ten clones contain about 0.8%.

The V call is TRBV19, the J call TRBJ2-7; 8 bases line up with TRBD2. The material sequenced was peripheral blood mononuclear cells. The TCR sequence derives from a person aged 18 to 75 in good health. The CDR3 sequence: CASSIRSGGSYEQYF. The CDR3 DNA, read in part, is TGTGCCAGTAGTATCCGCAGCGGGGGCTCCTACGAG.